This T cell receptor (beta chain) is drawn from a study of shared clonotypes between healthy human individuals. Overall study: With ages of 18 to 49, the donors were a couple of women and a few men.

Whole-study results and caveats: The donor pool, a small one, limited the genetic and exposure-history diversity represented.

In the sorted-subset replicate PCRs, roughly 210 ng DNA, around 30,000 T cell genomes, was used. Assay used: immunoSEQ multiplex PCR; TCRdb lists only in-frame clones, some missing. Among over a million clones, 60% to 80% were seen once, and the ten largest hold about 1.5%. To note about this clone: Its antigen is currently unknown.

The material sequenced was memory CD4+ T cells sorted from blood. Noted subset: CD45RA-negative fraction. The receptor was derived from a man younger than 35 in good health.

CDR3 DNA sequence: TGTGCCATCAGTACAATAGCGGCCCTGGAGACCCAGTACTTC. As protein: CAISTIAALETQYF. V gene TRBV10-3 combines with J gene TRBJ2-5; D is perhaps TRBD2 (6 bases). CDR3 length: 14 amino acids. Looked up from germline, CDR1 is ENHRY and CDR2 is SYGVKD. V was pared by 5 bases and J by 5 bases, with 15 bases between.